One sample yielded the 29 T cell receptor beta chains listed below, sequenced in a study of cytotoxic CD8 clonotypes in ibrutinib-treated CLL. Assay used: immunoSEQ multiplex PCR; TCRdb lists only in-frame clones, some missing. The repertoire holds about 140,000 clones, with around 80% as singletons. Sequences were derived from PBMCs, sampled after 36 months of ibrutinib treatment. Receptors originate from a human donor with chronic lymphocytic leukemia.

This clone was detected a few times. This sequence joins TRBV6-6 and TRBJ2-4, with 7 bases fitting TRBD1. The CDR3 consists of 15 residues. The junction had 6 bases not matched to a gene; V was cut back by 6 bases and J by 1 base. The V gene's germline CDR1 is MNHNY and CDR2 SVGAGI (reference sequence). The CDR3 protein is CASSNTGVAKNIQYF. The CDR3 bases are TGTGCCAGCAGCAACACAGGGGTGGCCAAAAACATTCAGTACTTC.

The chain uses TRBV6-6 and TRBJ1-5; D might be TRBD1 (5 bases). Trimming stripped 2 bases from V and 0 bases from J, with 8 bases between. In germline, CDR1 is MNHNY, CDR2 SVGAGI (reference sequence). The CDR3 totals 15 residues. The CDR3 DNA reads TGTGCCAGCAGTTACAACAGGAATAGCAATCAGCCCCAGCATTTT. It yields the protein CASSYNRNSNQPQHF.

The chain employs TRBV5-6 and TRBJ1-5, with D possibly being TRBD1 (6 bases). Looked up from germline, CDR1 is SGHDT and CDR2 is YYEEEE. The CDR3 has 14 residues. The V and J ends lost 4 bases and 7 bases respectively, with 15 bases between them. CDR3 sequence reads: CASSTGQQSQPQHF. The DNA for the CDR3 is TGTGCCAGCAGCACCGGACAGCAGAGCCAGCCCCAGCATTTT.

This clone was seen a few times. The genes are TRBV7-8 and TRBJ2-2; TRBD2 aligns across 8 bases. The V segment lost 7 bases and the J segment 5 bases; nucleotides outside the gene matches: 6. Per the germline V gene, CDR1 is SGHVS and CDR2 is FQNEAQ. The CDR3 sequence is 14 residues long. The CDR3 protein is CASTRLASTGELFF. Here the CDR3 DNA reads TGTGCCAGCACCCGACTAGCGAGTACCGGGGAGCTGTTTTTT. The variable domain in full, with the rest retrieved from reference TRBV7-8 and TRBJ2-2, is GAGVSQSPRYKVAKRGQDVALRCDPISGHVSLFWYQQALGQGPEFLTYFQNEAQLDKSGLPSDRFFAERPEGSVSTLKIQRTQQEDSAVYLCASTRLASTGELFFGEGSRLTVL.

V is TRBV28 and J is TRBJ1-6; D is uncertain. Germline loops: CDR1 MDHEN, CDR2 SYDVKM. There are 13 residues in the CDR3. V lost 8 bases to trimming and J lost 1 base, with 6 bases between them. CDR3 nucleotide sequence: TGTGCCAGCCATAGTTCCTATAATTCACCCCTCCACTTT. It yields the protein CASHSSYNSPLHF.

The CDR3 region has the DNA TGTGCCAGCACCGGACCTGGGAGGACTGAAGCTTTCTTT. Protein: CASTGPGRTEAFF. The V and J genes are TRBV27 and TRBJ1-1; D remains unclear. Trimming took 7 bases from V and 5 from J, leaving 14 bases between them. In germline, CDR1 is MNHEY, CDR2 SMNVEV (reference sequence). This CDR3 has 13 residues.

In this sample, this clone turned up once. Other DNA sequences in the same sample also yield this CDR3. The chain links TRBV5-1 to TRBJ1-1; D uncertain. This CDR3 contains 13 residues. Trimming left V 2 bases short and J 1 base short, with 6 bases between. Germline V CDR1 and CDR2: SGHRS, YFSETQ. The CDR3 loop is CASSLGENTEAFF. As DNA, the CDR3 is TGCGCCAGCAGCTTAGGAGAGAACACTGAAGCTTTCTTT.

The chain employs TRBV18 and TRBJ1-6; 7 nucleotides line up with TRBD1. The CDR3 loop spans 13 amino acids. Unmatched junction bases numbered 4, after V lost 5 bases and J lost 9 bases. Germline assignment: CDR1 KGHSH and CDR2 LQKENI. CDR3 sequence: CASSVGQSSPLHF. The CDR3 bases are TGTGCCAGCTCAGTGGGACAGAGTTCACCCCTCCACTTT. Filled out from reference TRBV18 and TRBJ1-6, the complete variable domain reads NAGVMQNPRHLVRRRGQEARLRCSPMKGHSHVYWYRQLPEEGLKFMVYLQKENIIDESGMPKERFSAEFPKEGPSILRIQQVVRGDSAAYFCASSVGQSSPLHFGNGTRLTVT.

The CDR3 DNA sequence: TGTGCCAGCAGTGAAACTAGCGGGACTTGGGAGACCCAGTACTTC. Translating it yields CASSETSGTWETQYF. The chain couples TRBV6-1 to TRBJ2-5; 10 bases align to TRBD2. CDR3 size: 15 residues. Germline V CDR1 and CDR2: MNHNS, SASEGT. The junction had 5 bases not matched to a gene; V was cut back by 2 bases and J by 5 bases.

This chain connects TRBV29-1 to TRBJ2-7; TRBD2 aligns across 13 bases. Germline CDR1 is SQVTM and CDR2 is ANQGSEA. Trimming cost V 6 bases and J 2 bases; bases outside gene matches: 10. There are 16 residues in the CDR3. CDR3 sequence: CSVKAGLAGATYEQYF. The CDR3 DNA sequence: TGCAGCGTCAAGGCCGGACTAGCGGGAGCCACCTACGAGCAGTACTTC.

The chain combines TRBV27 with TRBJ1-2; D perhaps matches TRBD1 (5 bases). Germline V gene sequence: CDR1 MNHEY, CDR2 SMNVEV (reference sequence). Deletions cut 3 bases from V and 4 bases from J, with 9 bases between. The CDR3 extends over 13 amino acids. The CDR3 coding sequence is TGTGCCAGCAGTTTGTCAGGGTTCTATGGCTACACCTTC. This translates into CASSLSGFYGYTF.

CDR3: CASSLGWGQGYNEQFF. DNA of the CDR3: TGTGCCAGCAGCTTAGGCTGGGGACAGGGTTACAATGAGCAGTTCTTC. This sequence joins TRBV13 and TRBJ2-1; 9 nucleotides match TRBD1. Germline V gives CDR1 PRHDT, CDR2 FYEKMQ (reference sequence). CDR3 length equals 16 residues. V lost 0 bases to trimming and J lost 4 bases; unmatched junction nucleotides: 4. Full variable domain (missing parts from reference TRBV13 and TRBJ2-1): AAGVIQSPRHLIKEKRETATLKCYPIPRHDTVYWYQQGPGQDPQFLISFYEKMQSDKGSIPDRFSAQQFSDYHSELNMSSLELGDSALYFCASSLGWGQGYNEQFFGPGTRLTVL.

In nucleotides, the CDR3 is TGTGCCAGCAGCAGAACCGGGGGCGGAATACTAGCCAAAAACATTCAGTACTTC. The encoded protein is CASSRTGGGILAKNIQYF. The chain uses TRBV11-2 and TRBJ2-4; D may correspond to TRBD1 or TRBD2 (6 bases each). V dropped 5 bases and J dropped 0 bases, with 20 bases sitting between them. This CDR3 comprises 18 residues. The V gene's germline CDR1 is SGHAT and CDR2 FQNNGV.

The chain combines TRBV29-1 with TRBJ2-5, with TRBD1 matching over 8 bases. The CDR3 is 12 residues long. With V trimmed by 6 bases and J by 5 bases, 5 bases remained unmatched. Germline loops: CDR1 SQVTM, CDR2 ANQGSEA. The CDR3 reads CSVTGVGETQYF. The CDR3 DNA follows: TGCAGCGTGACAGGGGTGGGGGAGACCCAGTACTTC.

The table lists this clone with a few counts. The V and J genes are TRBV19 and TRBJ1-5; possibly TRBD1 for D (6 bases). Trimming took off 2 bases at V and 2 bases at J, with 16 bases between the two ends. The CDR3 sequence is 17 residues long. Per the germline V gene, CDR1 is LNHDA and CDR2 is SQIVND (reference sequence). CDR3 amino acids: CASSIWFRGTGNQPQHF. The CDR3 coding sequence is TGTGCCAGTAGTATATGGTTCAGGGGAACGGGCAATCAGCCCCAGCATTTT.

CDR3: CASSVGLGQTYNEQFF. The CDR3, as DNA: TGTGCCAGCAGCGTAGGTCTGGGACAGACCTACAATGAGCAGTTCTTC. The rearrangement uses TRBV9 and TRBJ2-1; 7 bases agree with TRBD1. This CDR3 has 16 residues. Losses at the gene ends were 0 bases for V and 2 bases for J; bases not matched to a gene: 5. The germline V gene has CDR1 SGDLS and CDR2 YYNGEE.

The rearrangement uses TRBV27 and TRBJ2-7, with 9 bases aligning to TRBD2. J was trimmed by 13 bases and V by 6 bases; bases with no gene match: 16. CDR3 length equals 14 residues. Per the germline V gene, CDR1 is MNHEY and CDR2 is SMNVEV (reference sequence). In DNA form, the CDR3 reads TGTGCCAGCAGCTCCTATACGCGGGAGGGGCCAGATTACTTC. It yields the protein CASSSYTREGPDYF.

The CDR3 coding sequence is TGTGCCAGTAACCGGGGACAACATGGTCAGCCCCAGCATTTT. Residues: CASNRGQHGQPQHF. The J gene is TRBJ1-5, the V gene TRBV19; a weak D match, TRBD1 (6 bases). Trimming removed 7 bases at V and 6 bases at J, with 16 bases between. The CDR3 contains 14 residues. Germline CDR1 reads LNHDA; CDR2 reads SQIVND (reference sequence).

This clone appeared a few times. The chain carries TRBV18 and TRBJ1-5; D uncertain. Germline CDR1 and CDR2: KGHSH and LQKENI. Trimming pared 3 bases from V and 4 bases from J, leaving 7 bases between. This CDR3 is built from 13 residues. The DNA for the CDR3 is TGTGCCAGCTCACCTTCCACAAATCAGCCCCAGCATTTT. Amino acid sequence: CASSPSTNQPQHF.

V and J are TRBV7-9 and TRBJ1-2; D remains ambiguous. The V and J ends lost 1 base and 8 bases respectively, with 20 bases between them. The germline CDR1 and CDR2 sequences are SEHNR and FQNEAQ (reference sequence). This CDR3 spans 16 amino acids. In DNA, the CDR3 is TGTGCCAGCAGCTTAGGTGGGTCAGGACCGCGTGAAGGCTACACCTTC. Translated, it gives CASSLGGSGPREGYTF.

The V and J genes are TRBV2 and TRBJ1-1; the D gene is possibly TRBD1 (5 bases). V shed 9 bases and J shed 3 bases, with 14 bases lying between them. CDR3 length equals 13 residues. Germline V lookup: CDR1 SNHLY, CDR2 FYNNEI. CDR3 loop: CASSRDGYTEAFF. CDR3 in DNA: TGTGCCAGTAGTAGGGACGGTTACACTGAAGCTTTCTTT. The full variable domain, in which reference TRBV2 and TRBJ1-1 provide the parts outside the CDR3, is EPEVTQTPSHQVTQMGQEVILRCVPISNHLYFYWYRQILGQKVEFLVSFYNNEISEKSEIFDDQFSVERPDGSNFTLKIRSTKLEDSAMYFCASSRDGYTEAFFGQGTRLTVV.

This clone was recorded once. The chain employs TRBV30 and TRBJ1-6; D is unclear. This CDR3 is 14 amino acids long. The germline gives CDR1 GTSNPN, CDR2 SVGIG (reference sequence). The V end was cut by 1 base, the J end by 4 bases, with 8 bases between. The CDR3 sequence: CAWSASYYNSPLHF. The CDR3 DNA reads as TGTGCCTGGAGTGCCTCGTATTATAATTCACCCCTCCACTTT.

This CDR3 reads CASSRGQRRAEAFF. The CDR3 DNA reads TGTGCCAGCAGCCGAGGACAGAGGCGGGCTGAAGCTTTCTTT. V gene TRBV5-4 combines with J gene TRBJ1-1; tentatively, D is TRBD1 (6 bases). Germline V gives CDR1 SGHNT, CDR2 YYREEE (reference sequence). The CDR3 is made up of 14 amino acids. V lost 4 bases and J 6 bases, leaving 16 bases between the germline ends. The full variable domain, completed using reference TRBV5-4 and TRBJ1-1, is ETGVTQSPTHLIKTRGQQVTLRCSSQSGHNTVSWYQQALGQGPQFIFQYYREEENGRGNFPPRFSGLQFPNYSSELNVNALELDDSALYLCASSRGQRRAEAFFGQGTRLTVV.

This chain links TRBV27 with TRBJ2-1; the match to TRBD1 covers 8 bases. The junction had 10 bases not matched to a gene; V was cut back by 4 bases and J by 8 bases. The CDR3 is 15 amino acids. The V gene's germline CDR1 is MNHEY and CDR2 SMNVEV (reference sequence). CDR3 region: CASSSDRGGEDEQFF. The CDR3 coding sequence is TGTGCCAGCAGTTCCGACAGGGGCGGTGAAGATGAGCAGTTCTTC.

The chain carries TRBV2 and TRBJ1-5; D unresolved. This CDR3 is built from 13 residues. Germline-derived CDR1 and CDR2 are SNHLY and FYNNEI. Deletions cut 3 bases from V and 7 bases from J, with 10 bases between. The CDR3 is CASSESVWQPQHF. In DNA form, the CDR3 reads TGTGCCAGCAGTGAGTCAGTTTGGCAGCCCCAGCATTTT.

The genes are TRBV6-5 and TRBJ2-5; D perhaps matches TRBD1 (5 bases). The CDR3 covers 12 residues. Germline lookup yields CDR1 MNHEY and CDR2 SVGAGI. V lost 6 bases to trimming and J lost 4 bases, with 9 bases between them. DNA for the CDR3: TGTGCCAGCAGATCGCAGGGAGAGACCCAGTACTTC. It specifies CASRSQGETQYF.

V is TRBV30 and J is TRBJ2-7; D is unresolved. The germline V gene has CDR1 GTSNPN and CDR2 SVGIG (reference sequence). V lost 1 base to trimming and J lost 1 base, with 14 bases between them. The CDR3 has 15 residues. The CDR3: CAWSGFGETSYEQYF. The CDR3 DNA reads TGTGCCTGGAGTGGCTTTGGCGAGACGTCCTACGAGCAGTACTTC. The variable domain in full, with the rest retrieved from reference TRBV30 and TRBJ2-7, is SQTIHQWPATLVQPVGSPLSLECTVEGTSNPNLYWYRQAAGRGLQLLFYSVGIGQISSEVPQNLSASRPQDRQFILSSKKLLLSDSGFYLCAWSGFGETSYEQYFGPGTRLTVT.

The chain has TRBV19 and TRBJ2-7; 8 positions match TRBD1. CDR1 is LNHDA and CDR2 is SQIVND in the germline V gene (reference sequence). J lost 6 bases, V lost 5 bases, and 6 bases had no gene match. This CDR3 contains 13 residues. CDR3 bases: TGTGCCAGTAGTGCTAACAGGGGGGTCGAGCAGTACTTC. This sequence encodes CASSANRGVEQYF.

The chain is built from TRBV5-1 and TRBJ2-3; D gene unclear. This CDR3 has 15 residues. CDR1 is SGHRS and CDR2 is YFSETQ in the germline V gene. The ends were cut back, 5 bases at V and 2 bases at J, with 15 bases in the middle. In nucleotides, the CDR3 is TGCGCCAGCAGAGCCTCGCGGATTCTCACAGATACGCAGTATTTT. Translated: CASRASRILTDTQYF.